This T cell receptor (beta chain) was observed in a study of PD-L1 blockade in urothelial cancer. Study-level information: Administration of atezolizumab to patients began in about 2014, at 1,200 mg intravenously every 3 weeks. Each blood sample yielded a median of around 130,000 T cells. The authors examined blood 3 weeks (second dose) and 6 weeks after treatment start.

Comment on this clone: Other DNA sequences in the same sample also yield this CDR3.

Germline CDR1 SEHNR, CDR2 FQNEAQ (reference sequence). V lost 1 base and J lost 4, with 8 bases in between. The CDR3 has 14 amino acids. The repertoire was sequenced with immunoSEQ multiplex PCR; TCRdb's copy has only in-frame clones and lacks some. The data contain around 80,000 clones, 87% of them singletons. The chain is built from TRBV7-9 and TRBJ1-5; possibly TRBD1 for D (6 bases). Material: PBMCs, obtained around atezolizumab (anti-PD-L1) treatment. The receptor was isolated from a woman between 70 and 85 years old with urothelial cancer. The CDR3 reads CASSLGQGNQPQHF. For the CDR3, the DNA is TGTGCCAGCAGCTTAGGGCAGGGGAATCAGCCCCAGCATTTT.